One and the same sample provided the 32 T cell receptor beta chains below, sequenced in a study of regulatory and conventional T cells in RAG deficiency. Sequenced by immunoSEQ multiplex PCR; TCRdb stores in-frame clones only, minus some. Among 40,000 to 55,000 clones listed, just under 90% were seen once. Genomic DNA came from blood conventional CD4+ T cells gated CD25-low CD127-high. Another study also made use of these data, one on regulatory T cells. That paper notes: Primers: 52 TRBV forward and 13 TRBJ reverse.

The specimen was CD4+ effector T cells sorted from blood. These TCRs come from a human donor in good health.

The chain is built from TRBV5-1 and TRBJ2-1, with D uncertain. The CDR3 is made up of 15 amino acids. The germline V and J ends were trimmed by 1 base and 4 bases, with 12 bases remaining between them. CDR1 is SGHRS and CDR2 is YFSETQ in the germline V gene. The CDR3 DNA reads TGCGCCAGCAGCTTGCCTAGAGAAGTTTACAATGAGCAGTTCTTC. Its protein is CASSLPREVYNEQFF.

DNA for the CDR3: TGCGCCAGCAGCTTGGAACCCTCTGGACCGCGGGGAGAGACCCAGTACTTC. Translating gives CASSLEPSGPRGETQYF. The rearrangement uses TRBV5-1 and TRBJ2-5; D is possibly TRBD2 (6 bases). The ends were cut back, 0 bases at V and 4 bases at J, with 19 bases in the middle. The CDR3 is made up of 17 amino acids. Germline V gene data show CDR1 as SGHRS and CDR2 as YFSETQ.

The chain combines TRBV5-4 with TRBJ2-7, with TRBD1 matching over 10 bases. Germline V gene data show CDR1 as SGHNT and CDR2 as YYREEE (reference sequence). V shed 4 bases and J 1 base; nucleotides not matched to a gene: 2. The CDR3 is 14 residues long. The CDR3 DNA sequence: TGTGCCAGCAGCCTGGACAGGGGGTCCTACGAGCAGTACTTC. This gives the protein CASSLDRGSYEQYF. Full variable domain (missing parts from reference TRBV5-4 and TRBJ2-7): ETGVTQSPTHLIKTRGQQVTLRCSSQSGHNTVSWYQQALGQGPQFIFQYYREEENGRGNFPPRFSGLQFPNYSSELNVNALELDDSALYLCASSLDRGSYEQYFGPGTRLTVT.

The chain joins TRBV11-1 to TRBJ2-3; D possibly matches TRBD1 or TRBD2 (6 bases each). Per the germline V gene, CDR1 is SGHAT and CDR2 is FQDESV (reference sequence). The CDR3 length is 15 residues. The V and J ends lost 1 base and 4 bases respectively, with 12 bases between them. CDR3 DNA sequence: TGTGCCAGCAGCTTAGGGGGGGCCCGTCCAGATACGCAGTATTTT. Its protein product is CASSLGGARPDTQYF.

This clone was picked up a small number of times. The genes are TRBV10-3 and TRBJ2-7, with TRBD1 matching over 10 bases. V was pared by 5 bases and J by 3 bases, with 4 bases of the junction left unmatched. Germline CDR1 reads ENHRY; CDR2 reads SYGVKD. The CDR3 spans 14 residues. DNA for the CDR3: TGTGCCATCAGTAACCGGGACAGGGGCTACGAGCAGTACTTC. Translation: CAISNRDRGYEQYF.

The rearrangement joins TRBV28 to TRBJ2-7; no definite D call. This CDR3 contains 11 residues. Trimming stripped 5 bases from V and 5 bases from J, with 7 bases between. In germline, CDR1 is MDHEN, CDR2 SYDVKM. CDR3 sequence: CASSPRHEQYF. The CDR3 DNA reads TGTGCCAGCAGTCCGCGCCACGAGCAGTACTTC.

The V call is TRBV7-8, the J call TRBJ2-1; no clear D gene. V shed 1 base and J shed 5 bases, with 6 bases lying between them. CDR1 is SGHVS, CDR2 FQNEAQ, per germline. The CDR3 covers 13 residues. CDR3 residues: CASSLDRHNEQFF. CDR3 nucleotide sequence: TGTGCCAGCAGCTTAGACAGACACAATGAGCAGTTCTTC.

The chain links TRBV5-1 to TRBJ2-1; tentative D call: TRBD2 (6 bases). Trimming stripped 2 bases from V and 0 bases from J, with 9 bases between. This CDR3 has 15 residues. CDR1 is SGHRS and CDR2 is YFSETQ in the germline V gene. CDR3 DNA sequence: TGCGCCAGCAGCTTAGGAGGGAGCTCCTACAATGAGCAGTTCTTC. Amino acids: CASSLGGSSYNEQFF.

This clone ranks as medium-sized. V gene TRBV14 combines with J gene TRBJ1-4; perhaps TRBD1 as D (5 bases). V lost 1 base to trimming and J lost 0 bases, with 9 bases between them. The length of the CDR3 is 16 residues. CDR1 is SGHDN, CDR2 FVKESK, per germline. CDR3 sequence reads: CASSQGRDATNEKLFF. Here the CDR3 DNA reads TGTGCCAGCAGCCAAGGCAGGGATGCAACTAATGAAAAACTGTTTTTT.

This chain joins TRBV7-2 and TRBJ1-6, with no clear D. The CDR3 runs to 15 residues. Trimming stripped 5 bases from V and 6 bases from J, with 14 bases between. The germline gives CDR1 SGHTA, CDR2 FQGNSA. The CDR3 DNA sequence: TGTGCCAGCAGCGTCGACGGTCTCGTTAATTCACCCCTCCACTTT. Translating it yields CASSVDGLVNSPLHF.

The chain joins TRBV14 to TRBJ1-1; D uncertain. Trimming took off 1 base at V and 3 bases at J, with 12 bases between the two ends. The CDR3 covers 15 residues. From germline, CDR1 is SGHDN and CDR2 FVKESK. The CDR3 nucleotides are TGTGCCAGCAGCCAAGTTGGCTGGGAAGACACTGAAGCTTTCTTT. This gives the protein CASSQVGWEDTEAFF.

The chain has TRBV6-1 and TRBJ2-2; D call uncertain. The CDR3 is 13 residues long. The V end was cut by 7 bases, the J end by 5 bases, with 11 bases between. The germline V gene encodes CDR1 MNHNS and CDR2 SASEGT. The CDR3 loop reads CASIFDGTGELFF. DNA for the CDR3: TGTGCCAGCATCTTCGACGGGACCGGGGAGCTGTTTTTT.

This sequence joins TRBV5-1 and TRBJ1-5; D may be TRBD1 (5 bases). Germline-derived CDR1 and CDR2 are SGHRS and YFSETQ. Trimming removed 7 bases at V and 0 bases at J, with 14 bases between. This CDR3 region has 15 residues. The CDR3: CASRPGESSNQPQHF. The CDR3 bases are TGCGCCAGCCGTCCGGGGGAGTCTAGCAATCAGCCCCAGCATTTT.

The rearrangement joins TRBV2 to TRBJ2-7; D is unresolved. The CDR3 sequence is 12 residues long. V dropped 4 bases and J dropped 6 bases, with 10 bases sitting between them. The germline V gene encodes CDR1 SNHLY and CDR2 FYNNEI. CDR3 sequence reads: CASSGNGLEQYF. The DNA of the CDR3 is TGTGCCAGCAGTGGGAACGGCCTCGAGCAGTACTTC.

This chain uses TRBV18 with TRBJ1-3; the match to TRBD1 covers 8 bases. Trimming took 5 bases from V and 1 from J; bases not matched to a gene: 7. CDR3 size: 16 residues. Germline V gene data show CDR1 as KGHSH and CDR2 as LQKENI. The CDR3 here is CASSDSDRASGNTIYF. CDR3 in DNA: TGTGCCAGCTCAGACTCGGACAGGGCATCTGGAAACACCATATATTTT.

V is TRBV5-4 and J is TRBJ2-5; TRBD1 matches at 7 bases. The length of the CDR3 is 15 residues. Trimming removed 3 bases from V and 2 bases from J; junction bases left unmatched: 7. Looked up from germline, CDR1 is SGHNT and CDR2 is YYREEE (reference sequence). The CDR3 region has the DNA TGTGCCAGCAGCTCCATCGACAGGGTACAAGAGACCCAGTACTTC. The encoded protein is CASSSIDRVQETQYF.

The CDR3 reads CATRDGAILANTGELFF. The CDR3 nucleotides read TGCGCCACCCGGGACGGAGCCATCCTCGCGAACACCGGGGAGCTGTTTTTT. V is TRBV23-1 and J is TRBJ2-2; tentatively, D is TRBD1 or TRBD2 (5 bases each). TRBV23-1 carries the ORF label, with uncertain function. The germline V and J ends were trimmed by 10 bases and 0 bases, with 21 bases remaining between them. The CDR3 covers 17 residues.

The chain joins TRBV6-1 to TRBJ2-5, with D possibly TRBD1 on 5 matching bases. Between the trimmed V and J ends, which lost 7 bases and 5 bases, there was a span of 20 bases. The CDR3 extends over 15 amino acids. Germline CDR1 and CDR2: MNHNS and SASEGT. CDR3: CASNVEGASRETQYF. In DNA form, the CDR3 reads TGTGCCAGCAACGTCGAAGGGGCCTCCCGGGAGACCCAGTACTTC.

The V call is TRBV7-3, the J call TRBJ2-3; TRBD1 matches at 7 bases. The CDR3 totals 16 residues. The germline CDR1 and CDR2 sequences are SGHTA and FQGTGA. Trimming removed 5 bases from V and 3 bases from J; junction bases left unmatched: 11. The chain's CDR3 is CASSTDNRGGTDTQYF. In nucleotides, the CDR3 is TGTGCCAGCAGCACAGATAACAGGGGTGGAACAGATACGCAGTATTTT. Full variable domain (rest looked up from reference TRBV7-3 and TRBJ2-3): GAGVSQTPSNKVTEKGKYVELRCDPISGHTALYWYRQSLGQGPEFLIYFQGTGAADDSGLPNDRFFAVRPEGSVSTLKIQRTERGDSAVYLCASSTDNRGGTDTQYFGPGTRLTVL.

J is TRBJ2-6 and V is TRBV9; D call uncertain. The V and J ends lost 1 base and 0 bases respectively, with 2 bases between them. This CDR3 contains 14 residues. From germline, CDR1 is SGDLS and CDR2 YYNGEE. In nucleotides, the CDR3 is TGTGCCAGCAGCGTAACCTCTGGGGCCAACGTCCTGACTTTC. Its protein product is CASSVTSGANVLTF. The full variable domain, completed using reference TRBV9 and TRBJ2-6, is DSGVTQTPKHLITATGQRVTLRCSPRSGDLSVYWYQQSLDQGLQFLIQYYNGEERAKGNILERFSAQQFPDLHSELNLSSLELGDSALYFCASSVTSGANVLTFGAGSRLTVL.

V usage is TRBV7-3 and J usage is TRBJ2-3; 7 bases are shared with TRBD2. Germline V lookup: CDR1 SGHTA, CDR2 FQGTGA. The ends lost 5 bases at V and 3 bases at J; junction bases unmatched: 11. This CDR3 is built from 16 residues. The CDR3 protein is CASSLRLAGNTDTQYF. The DNA for the CDR3 is TGTGCCAGCAGCCTTAGACTAGCCGGCAATACAGATACGCAGTATTTT.

CDR3 protein: CASSINPGAETQYF. Written as DNA, the CDR3 is TGTGCCAGCAGCATAAACCCGGGGGCCGAGACCCAGTACTTC. The chain carries TRBV11-3 and TRBJ2-5; D could derive from TRBD1 or TRBD2 (6 bases each). V shed 5 bases and J shed 5 bases, with 15 bases lying between them. The CDR3 spans 14 residues. Germline assignment: CDR1 SGHNT and CDR2 YENEEA.

The chain carries TRBV7-8 and TRBJ2-2; TRBD2 aligns across 10 bases. CDR1 is SGHVS and CDR2 is FQNEAQ in the germline V gene. The CDR3 runs to 16 residues. V lost 1 base to trimming and J lost 5 bases; unmatched junction nucleotides: 4. CDR3 in DNA: TGTGCCAGCAGCTTAGGTGCTAGCGGGAGTACCGGGGAGCTGTTTTTT. Translating it yields CASSLGASGSTGELFF. The whole variable domain, remainder taken from reference TRBV7-8 and TRBJ2-2, is GAGVSQSPRYKVAKRGQDVALRCDPISGHVSLFWYQQALGQGPEFLTYFQNEAQLDKSGLPSDRFFAERPEGSVSTLKIQRTQQEDSAVYLCASSLGASGSTGELFFGEGSRLTVL.

The V call is TRBV19, the J call TRBJ1-1, with 8 bases identical to TRBD1. The CDR3 covers 15 residues. The trim removed 6 bases at V and 0 bases at J, leaving 6 bases unmatched. Germline loops: CDR1 LNHDA, CDR2 SQIVND (reference sequence). The CDR3 region is CASSLGQGMNTEAFF. The CDR3 DNA reads as TGTGCCAGTAGCCTCGGACAGGGAATGAACACTGAAGCTTTCTTT.

V and J are TRBV19 and TRBJ1-1, with D possibly being TRBD1 (6 bases). Between the trimmed V and J ends, which lost 7 bases and 4 bases, there was a span of 19 bases. The CDR3 is made up of 15 amino acids. Germline CDR1 reads LNHDA; CDR2 reads SQIVND (reference sequence). The CDR3: CASTVSGALGTEAFF. CDR3 DNA: TGTGCCAGTACTGTATCGGGGGCTCTGGGCACTGAAGCTTTCTTT.

The chain has TRBV28 and TRBJ1-5; 8 positions match TRBD1. The CDR3 is made up of 15 amino acids. Germline V gene data show CDR1 as MDHEN and CDR2 as SYDVKM. Trimming removed 4 bases from V and 2 bases from J; junction bases left unmatched: 4. CDR3 amino acids: CASSSQGAGNQPQHF. The CDR3 nucleotides are TGTGCCAGCAGTTCTCAGGGGGCAGGCAATCAGCCCCAGCATTTT.

V usage is TRBV18 and J usage is TRBJ2-3, with D possibly matching TRBD1 (5 bases). Germline CDR1 KGHSH, CDR2 LQKENI. The CDR3 is 16 amino acids. V was pared by 2 bases and J by 4 bases, with 16 bases between. CDR3 nucleotides: TGTGCCAGCTCACCATTAGGGGTGAAGGGCGCAGATACGCAGTATTTT. This sequence encodes CASSPLGVKGADTQYF.

This rearrangement joins TRBV9 to TRBJ1-4; TRBD1 is a possible D gene (5 bases). The CDR3 runs 15 residues. In germline, CDR1 is SGDLS, CDR2 YYNGEE. The V and J ends lost 3 bases and 4 bases respectively, with 13 bases between them. The CDR3, as DNA: TGTGCCAGCAGCGCACAGGCCTCACTTAATGAAAAACTGTTTTTT. It yields the protein CASSAQASLNEKLFF. Supplemented by reference TRBV9 and TRBJ1-4, the full variable domain reads DSGVTQTPKHLITATGQRVTLRCSPRSGDLSVYWYQQSLDQGLQFLIQYYNGEERAKGNILERFSAQQFPDLHSELNLSSLELGDSALYFCASSAQASLNEKLFFGSGTQLSVL.

The genes are TRBV6-1 and TRBJ2-7; TRBD1 aligns across 9 bases. From germline, CDR1 is MNHNS and CDR2 SASEGT. V lost 7 bases, J lost 4 bases, and 5 bases stayed unmatched. This CDR3 region has 13 residues. The CDR3 sequence: CASIHRGLYEQYF. The CDR3 DNA follows: TGTGCCAGCATTCACAGGGGGCTTTACGAGCAGTACTTC.

The chain uses TRBV7-3 and TRBJ2-7, with no clear D. CDR3 length: 15 residues. Per germline, CDR1 SGHTA and CDR2 FQGTGA. Deletions cut 3 bases from V and 1 base from J, with 13 bases between. The CDR3 reads CASSLSSSPSYEQYF. The CDR3 DNA reads TGTGCCAGCAGCTTGTCCAGCAGCCCGTCCTACGAGCAGTACTTC.

The V gene is TRBV18, the J gene TRBJ2-3, with TRBD1 matching 7 bases. The CDR3 sequence is 15 residues long. J lost 2 bases, V lost 5 bases, and 7 bases had no gene match. CDR1 KGHSH and CDR2 LQKENI come from the germline V gene. CDR3 protein: CASSMTGLLTDTQYF. The CDR3 DNA sequence: TGTGCCAGCTCAATGACAGGGCTTCTCACAGATACGCAGTATTTT.

The chain combines TRBV4-1 with TRBJ1-2; D unresolved. Germline V gene sequence: CDR1 MGHRA, CDR2 YSYEKL. Trimming cost V 3 bases and J 8 bases, with 10 bases left between them. The length of the CDR3 is 12 residues. CDR3 region: CASSHEVGGYTF. The DNA for the CDR3 is TGCGCCAGCAGCCATGAGGTAGGCGGCTACACCTTC.